A single sample gave rise to the 30 T cell receptor beta chains below, sequenced in a study of cytomegalovirus exposure and HLA in healthy donors. Clones were read by immunoSEQ multiplex PCR, and TCRdb kept only the in-frame ones, dropping some. The data contain 120,000 or so clones, about 89% of them singletons. The specimen sequenced was PBMCs. All receptors come from a woman younger than 35 in good health and CMV-seronegative.

CDR3 coding DNA: TGCGCCAGCATCAACACAGGGAGCAACACTGAAGCTTTCTTT. This codes for CASINTGSNTEAFF. The V call is TRBV10-2, the J call TRBJ1-1; weak D call: TRBD1 (6 bases). CDR1 is WSHSY and CDR2 is SAAADI in the germline V gene. V gave up 7 bases and J gave up 2 bases, with 14 bases separating them. The CDR3 totals 14 residues.

The gene calls are TRBV4-2 and TRBJ2-7; perhaps TRBD2 as D (5 bases). Germline-derived CDR1 and CDR2 are LGHNA and YNFKEQ. The CDR3 covers 13 residues. Deletions cut 2 bases from V and 3 bases from J, with 8 bases between. The CDR3 DNA reads as TGTGCCAGCAGCCAATGGGAGAACTACGAGCAGTACTTC. It encodes CASSQWENYEQYF.

The chain combines TRBV6-5 with TRBJ2-7; 8 positions match TRBD1. Germline lookup yields CDR1 MNHEY and CDR2 SVGAGI. CDR3 size: 12 residues. V shed 6 bases and J 6 bases; nucleotides not matched to a gene: 4. CDR3 coding DNA: TGTGCCAGCAGGGACAGGGTAGGCGAGCAGTACTTC. It yields the protein CASRDRVGEQYF.

CDR3 region: CASSRRRGQEKLFF. For the CDR3, the DNA is TGTGCCAGCAGTCGCCGGAGAGGGCAGGAAAAACTGTTTTTT. The chain employs TRBV5-5 and TRBJ1-4; D gene unclear. This CDR3 is built from 14 residues. In germline, CDR1 is SGHKS, CDR2 YYEKEE (reference sequence). V lost 5 bases to trimming and J lost 8 bases, with 16 bases between them.

The chain has TRBV10-2 and TRBJ2-3, with D possibly matching TRBD2 (6 bases). Trimming removed 1 base at V and 2 bases at J, with 13 bases between. There are 16 residues in the CDR3. Germline V gene sequence: CDR1 WSHSY, CDR2 SAAADI. The DNA of the CDR3 is TGCGCCAGCAGTGAGTGGGCGGGATCCCCCACAGATACGCAGTATTTT. Translation: CASSEWAGSPTDTQYF.

CDR3 residues: CASSFRTSGRALFGNEQFF. As DNA, the CDR3 is TGTGCCAGCAGTTTCCGGACTAGCGGGAGGGCCCTATTCGGCAATGAGCAGTTCTTC. This chain uses TRBV27 with TRBJ2-1, with TRBD2 identical over 15 bases. Germline trimming cut 3 bases from V and 6 bases from J; bases unmatched to any gene: 12. The germline gives CDR1 MNHEY, CDR2 SMNVEV (reference sequence). This CDR3 is built from 19 residues.

CDR3 bases: TGCAGCACCGGACAGGGCCTCAGCTCCTACAATGAGCAGTTCTTC. Encoded protein: CSTGQGLSSYNEQFF. This chain joins TRBV29-1 and TRBJ2-1; 8 bases are a match to TRBD1. Germline CDR1 and CDR2: SQVTM and ANQGSEA. The CDR3 is 15 amino acids. V lost 8 bases, J lost 0 bases, and 9 bases stayed unmatched.

The chain couples TRBV13 to TRBJ1-1, with D hard to call. This CDR3 region has 13 residues. V lost 4 bases and J 12 bases, leaving 18 bases between the germline ends. From germline, CDR1 is PRHDT and CDR2 FYEKMQ (reference sequence). The DNA of the CDR3 is TGTGCCAGCAGCTCTGCCGGGGTTCCCAGATCTTTCTTT. It translates to CASSSAGVPRSFF.

The chain is built from TRBV29-1 and TRBJ2-1; no clear D gene. The CDR3 spans 12 residues. Deletions cut 7 bases from V and 0 bases from J, with 7 bases between. Germline V lookup: CDR1 SQVTM, CDR2 ANQGSEA. CDR3 residues: CSARSSYNEQFF. In nucleotides, the CDR3 is TGCAGCGCACGGAGCTCCTACAATGAGCAGTTCTTC.

J is TRBJ1-1 and V is TRBV5-6; 8 nucleotides match TRBD1. Per the germline V gene, CDR1 is SGHDT and CDR2 is YYEEEE. This CDR3 has 15 residues. J gave up 1 base and V 2 bases, and 4 bases lay outside the gene matches. The CDR3 DNA sequence: TGTGCCAGCAGCTTCCTAGACAGGGGGAACACTGAAGCTTTCTTT. It is translated as CASSFLDRGNTEAFF.

The chain couples TRBV13 to TRBJ1-2, with 7 bases identical to TRBD1. The ends lost 5 bases at V and 3 bases at J; junction bases unmatched: 6. This CDR3 has 14 amino acids. Germline V CDR1 and CDR2: PRHDT, FYEKMQ (reference sequence). CDR3 in amino acids: CASSNRGQDYGYTF. In DNA form, the CDR3 reads TGTGCCAGCAGCAATAGGGGGCAGGACTATGGCTACACCTTC.

The table lists this clone with a count of one. The rearrangement uses TRBV19 and TRBJ1-2, with a weak D call TRBD1 (6 bases). The V gene lost 1 base and the J gene lost 8 bases, with 14 bases spanning the gap. Germline CDR1 LNHDA, CDR2 SQIVND (reference sequence). The CDR3 spans 14 residues. CDR3 sequence: CASSIVSRGKGYTF. CDR3 bases: TGTGCCAGTAGTATAGTTTCCAGGGGTAAAGGCTACACCTTC.

The rearrangement joins TRBV2 to TRBJ2-1; 7 bases are a match to TRBD1. The CDR3 loop spans 15 amino acids. Looked up from germline, CDR1 is SNHLY and CDR2 is FYNNEI. The ends lost 6 bases at V and 1 base at J; junction bases unmatched: 6. The CDR3 loop reads CASRVGTASYNEQFF. The CDR3 nucleotides are TGTGCCAGCAGAGTCGGGACAGCATCCTACAATGAGCAGTTCTTC.

The chain uses TRBV7-9 and TRBJ2-6; D gene uncertain. Germline CDR1 reads SEHNR; CDR2 reads FQNEAQ (reference sequence). V was shortened by 4 bases and J by 0 bases, with 10 bases between the two germline ends. This CDR3 comprises 16 residues. The CDR3 nucleotides read TGTGCCAGCAGCTCCCCGTGGGCCTCTGGGGCCAACGTCCTGACTTTC. Residues: CASSSPWASGANVLTF.

The chain joins TRBV25-1 to TRBJ2-7; the D gene is possibly TRBD2 (5 bases). The CDR3 is made up of 13 amino acids. Trimming pared 4 bases from V and 1 base from J, leaving 8 bases between. Per the germline V gene, CDR1 is MGHDK and CDR2 is SYGVNS. CDR3: CASSVGSSYEQYF. CDR3 nucleotide sequence: TGTGCCAGCAGTGTTGGGAGTTCCTACGAGCAGTACTTC.

The chain joins TRBV7-8 to TRBJ2-7; D might be TRBD2 (5 bases). Between the trimmed V and J ends, which lost 5 bases and 1 base, there was a span of 18 bases. This CDR3 is built from 16 residues. From germline, CDR1 is SGHVS and CDR2 FQNEAQ. CDR3 amino acids: CASSLRGHIGSYEQYF. In nucleotides, the CDR3 is TGTGCCAGCAGCCTGAGAGGGCACATCGGTTCCTACGAGCAGTACTTC.

The chain combines TRBV27 with TRBJ2-7; 14 nucleotides line up with TRBD2. The CDR3 covers 16 residues. Germline loops: CDR1 MNHEY, CDR2 SMNVEV (reference sequence). V trimming: 5 bases; J trimming: 7 bases; junction bases outside the gene matches: 10. CDR3 in amino acids: CASSLRLAGGHREQYF. CDR3 coding DNA: TGTGCCAGCAGTCTCAGACTAGCGGGAGGGCATAGAGAGCAGTACTTC.

The count of this clone is one. V gene TRBV7-9 combines with J gene TRBJ2-2, with no clear D. V was trimmed by 1 base and J by 6 bases, leaving 9 bases between them. Germline assignment: CDR1 SEHNR and CDR2 FQNEAQ (reference sequence). The CDR3 extends over 14 amino acids. The DNA of the CDR3 is TGTGCCAGCAGCTTAGAAGCCCAGGCCGGGGAGCTGTTTTTT. Amino acid sequence: CASSLEAQAGELFF.

The sample holds one count of this clone. The V and J genes are TRBV6-1 and TRBJ1-2; D is perhaps TRBD1 (5 bases). Trimming cost V 7 bases and J 2 bases, with 14 bases left between them. Germline CDR1 reads MNHNS; CDR2 reads SASEGT. This CDR3 has 14 residues. The CDR3 DNA reads TGTGCCAGCACCCAACGGGCAGGGAACTATGGCTACACCTTC. Its protein is CASTQRAGNYGYTF.

The chain combines TRBV27 with TRBJ2-7; no clear D gene. Germline V gene lookup returns CDR1 MNHEY and CDR2 SMNVEV (reference sequence). The CDR3 runs 12 residues. V was pared by 5 bases and J by 0 bases, with 5 bases between. The CDR3 coding sequence is TGTGCCAGCAGTCCATCCTCCTACGAGCAGTACTTC. It yields the protein CASSPSSYEQYF.

The chain is built from TRBV19 and TRBJ2-2; D possibly corresponds to TRBD1 (6 bases). Germline loops: CDR1 LNHDA, CDR2 SQIVND (reference sequence). CDR3 length equals 16 residues. V gave up 5 bases and J gave up 6 bases, with 19 bases separating them. The DNA for the CDR3 is TGTGCCAGTAGTTCCCGGGACACTCGAGGGGCCGGGGAGCTGTTTTTT. Protein: CASSSRDTRGAGELFF.

The chain recombines TRBV6-1 with TRBJ1-1; 7 bases fit TRBD1. Per the germline V gene, CDR1 is MNHNS and CDR2 is SASEGT. The CDR3 extends over 13 amino acids. Losses at the gene ends were 6 bases for V and 7 bases for J; bases not matched to a gene: 8. Here the CDR3 reads CASSWTGQSEAFF. The DNA of the CDR3 is TGTGCCAGCAGCTGGACAGGCCAGAGTGAAGCTTTCTTT.

This chain uses TRBV6-5 with TRBJ2-7; maybe TRBD2 (6 bases). The V gene lost 4 bases and the J gene lost 5 bases, with 12 bases spanning the gap. The germline V gene encodes CDR1 MNHEY and CDR2 SVGAGI. CDR3 length: 13 amino acids. In DNA form, the CDR3 reads TGTGCCAGCAGTTCCAGCGGGTCTGACGAGCAGTACTTC. Its protein is CASSSSGSDEQYF.

This clone was detected only once. The rearrangement uses TRBV6-5 and TRBJ2-2; D uncertain. Germline CDR1 MNHEY, CDR2 SVGAGI. V lost 5 bases and J 13 bases, leaving 17 bases between the germline ends. This CDR3 has 13 amino acids. The CDR3 sequence: CASSEAPKWWLFF. The CDR3 DNA is TGTGCCAGCAGTGAAGCGCCCAAATGGTGGCTGTTTTTT.

The V call is TRBV18, the J call TRBJ1-1; TRBD1 aligns across 8 bases. Trimming took 2 bases from V and 3 from J; bases not matched to a gene: 8. Germline values: CDR1 KGHSH, CDR2 LQKENI. There are 16 residues in the CDR3. CDR3: CASSPSQGARDTEAFF. The DNA for the CDR3 is TGTGCCAGCTCACCATCCCAGGGGGCGCGTGACACTGAAGCTTTCTTT.

The genes are TRBV7-9 and TRBJ2-2, with D possibly being TRBD2 (5 bases). Trimming pared 5 bases from V and 4 bases from J, leaving 11 bases between. The CDR3 contains 14 residues. Germline V gene sequence: CDR1 SEHNR, CDR2 FQNEAQ (reference sequence). CDR3 protein: CASSPVAGTGELFF. The CDR3, as DNA: TGTGCCAGCAGCCCTGTTGCGGGCACCGGGGAGCTGTTTTTT.

The rearrangement uses TRBV5-1 and TRBJ2-6, with D possibly TRBD2 on 5 matching bases. Germline V gene sequence: CDR1 SGHRS, CDR2 YFSETQ. V was trimmed by 4 bases and J by 4 bases, leaving 15 bases between them. CDR3 size: 16 residues. The CDR3 loop is CASSVGLSLGANVLTF. The CDR3 nucleotides are TGCGCCAGCAGCGTCGGACTCTCCCTCGGGGCCAACGTCCTGACTTTC. The entire variable domain, with the rest obtained from reference TRBV5-1 and TRBJ2-6, is as follows: KAGVTQTPRYLIKTRGQQVTLSCSPISGHRSVSWYQQTPGQGLQFLFEYFSETQRNKGNFPGRFSGRQFSNSRSEMNVSTLELGDSALYLCASSVGLSLGANVLTFGAGSRLTVL.

The chain recombines TRBV19 with TRBJ1-1; 12 nucleotides line up with TRBD1. The ends lost 5 bases at V and 6 bases at J; junction bases unmatched: 7. Germline V gene sequence: CDR1 LNHDA, CDR2 SQIVND (reference sequence). CDR3 length: 15 amino acids. CDR3 region: CASSVGTGGISEAFF. The CDR3 DNA sequence: TGTGCCAGTAGTGTAGGGACAGGGGGCATATCTGAAGCTTTCTTT.

The chain combines TRBV5-1 with TRBJ2-6, with a possible D match to TRBD1 (6 bases). This CDR3 has 19 amino acids. V shed 0 bases and J shed 2 bases, with 18 bases lying between them. Germline assignment: CDR1 SGHRS and CDR2 YFSETQ. CDR3 residues: CASSLDGDTLLTGANVLTF. The CDR3 coding sequence is TGCGCCAGCAGCTTGGATGGGGACACCCTCTTAACTGGGGCCAACGTCCTGACTTTC.

The chain uses TRBV19 and TRBJ2-7; D is possibly TRBD2 (6 bases). The CDR3 extends over 14 amino acids. Germline loops: CDR1 LNHDA, CDR2 SQIVND (reference sequence). Trimming removed 3 bases from V and 2 bases from J, with 11 bases in between. CDR3 sequence: CASSMGGPAYEQYF. For the CDR3, the DNA is TGTGCCAGTAGTATGGGGGGACCGGCCTACGAGCAGTACTTC.